This note documents a single T cell receptor beta chain sequence. The target antigen is unknown. The data originate from a study of cytomegalovirus exposure and HLA in healthy donors. Study outcomes and limitations: The study designated 150 to 200 TCR beta chains cytomegalovirus-associated.

PCR amplification relied on 60 Vbeta primers (plus 13 Jbeta primers). Sequenced by immunoSEQ multiplex PCR; TCRdb stores in-frame clones only, minus some. Here the sample table reports 150,000 to 200,000 clones. Trimming left V 0 bases short and J 2 bases short, with 10 bases between. The CDR3 length is 15 residues. Looked up from germline, CDR1 is KGHSH and CDR2 is LQKENI. The rearrangement links TRBV18 to TRBJ1-1; TRBD1 might be the D (5 bases). Sequenced material: PBMCs. The TCR sequence derives from a young man in good health and CMV-seronegative. The CDR3 is CASSPPVRTNTEAFF. CDR3 nucleotide sequence: TGTGCCAGCTCACCACCAGTCCGGACAAACACTGAAGCTTTCTTT.